This TCR beta chain was identified in a study of cytomegalovirus exposure and HLA in healthy donors. 60 Vbeta and 13 Jbeta primers were used in PCR. Per the original methods: In a later analysis, the count reached some 83 million unique TCR beta chains, with around 10 million shared. Clones were read by immunoSEQ multiplex PCR, and TCRdb kept only the in-frame ones, dropping some. V, J and clone size derive from that table, while D and trimming were established from the DNA sequence. The table shows approximately 120,000 clones, with about two thirds occurring only once. The CDR3 is made up of 14 amino acids. V lost 6 bases and J 6 bases, leaving 15 bases between the germline ends. CDR1 is SNHLY, CDR2 FYNNEI, per germline.

This TCR was sampled from a man between 60 and 75 years old in good health and CMV-seropositive. This chain links TRBV2 with TRBJ2-1; a weak D match, TRBD2 (7 bases). Sequencing was done on a sample of PBMCs. CDR3 bases: TGTGCCAGCAGCCGAGGGGGAGGGCCCAATGAGCAGTTCTTC. Translating gives CASSRGGGPNEQFF.